The next 11 T cell receptor beta chains were all read from a single sample in a study of regulatory T cells in long-lasting Graves disease. Time point given: newly diagnosed GD, antithyroid drugs for less than 3 months. Generation of the TCR library employed RNA extracted from PBMCs. CDR3-region Arm-PCR and iRepertoire HTBI primers produced the TCR beta libraries. TCRdb re-derived calls from the multiplex PCR reads in MiXCR, one entry per CDR3 protein. Found here are about 530,000 distinct CDR3 sequences, 15% to 20% of them singletons; the top ten hold more than 20%. These data are also associated with another study on T cells in Graves' hyperthyroidism and ophthalmopathy.

Material: peripheral blood mononuclear cells (PBMCs), obtained at new diagnosis, from a patient treated with antithyroid drugs. These receptors originate from a woman between 40 and 65 years old with Graves disease.

The sample holds many counts of this clonotype. The V gene is TRBV12-3 or TRBV12-4, the J gene TRBJ2-1; D unclear. Trimming left V 6 bases short and J 4 bases short, with 13 bases between. The CDR3 runs to 14 residues. The CDR3 here is CASRRTLPYNEQFF. In DNA form, the CDR3 reads TGTGCCAGCAGAAGAACCCTCCCTTACAATGAGCAGTTCTTC.

This clonotype was seen at least ten times. The V and J genes are TRBV3-1 and TRBJ1-3; D is ambiguous. Trimming pared 2 bases from V and 0 bases from J, leaving 8 bases between. Looked up from germline, CDR1 is LGHDT and CDR2 is YNNKEL (reference sequence). The CDR3 totals 15 residues. The CDR3 is CASSQLPNSGNTIYF. The CDR3 DNA follows: TGTGCCAGCAGCCAACTACCGAACTCTGGAAACACCATATATTTT.

The chain couples TRBV7-3 to TRBJ2-3; 8 bases agree with TRBD2. The CDR3 is 16 residues long. Germline V gene data show CDR1 as SGHTA and CDR2 as FQGTGA. V dropped 0 bases and J dropped 2; count of bases not matched to a gene: 4. In DNA form, the CDR3 reads TGTGCCAGCAGCTTAACCTCAGCGGGGGCCACAGATACGCAGTATTTT. It specifies CASSLTSAGATDTQYF. The full variable domain, its missing parts supplied by reference TRBV7-3 and TRBJ2-3, is GAGVSQTPSNKVTEKGKYVELRCDPISGHTALYWYRQSLGQGPEFLIYFQGTGAADDSGLPNDRFFAVRPEGSVSTLKIQRTERGDSAVYLCASSLTSAGATDTQYFGPGTRLTVL.

This clonotype was counted a few times. The chain combines TRBV10-3 with TRBJ1-6; 10 bases are a match to TRBD1. The CDR3 spans 14 residues. Per germline, CDR1 ENHRY and CDR2 SYGVKD. Trimming at V came to 6 bases and at J to 8 bases, leaving 4 bases not matched to a gene. The CDR3 DNA follows: TGTGCCATCAGCCCCGGGACAGGGGATTCACCCCTCCACTTT. Translated, it gives CAISPGTGDSPLHF.

This clonotype came up many times. This sequence joins TRBV28 and TRBJ2-3, with 10 bases lining up with TRBD2. Germline values: CDR1 MDHEN, CDR2 SYDVKM. After removal of 0 bases from V and 3 bases from J, the junction contained 6 bases not matched to a gene. The CDR3 consists of 17 residues. The CDR3 DNA reads as TGTGCCAGCAGTTTATGGGCTAGCGGGGGAGGAACAGATACGCAGTATTTT. It yields the protein CASSLWASGGGTDTQYF. Variable domain in full (rest from reference TRBV28 and TRBJ2-3): DVKVTQSSRYLVKRTGEKVFLECVQDMDHENMFWYRQDPGLGLRLIYFSYDVKMKEKGDIPEGYSVSREKKERFSLILESASTNQTSMYLCASSLWASGGGTDTQYFGPGTRLTVL.

This clonotype has ten or more counts. The V call is TRBV7-9, the J call TRBJ1-5; 9 bases agree with TRBD1. CDR1 is SEHNR, CDR2 FQNEAQ, per germline (reference sequence). CDR3 length: 15 residues. V lost 5 bases to trimming and J lost 7 bases; unmatched junction nucleotides: 9. In DNA form, the CDR3 reads TGTGCCAGCAGCCTCGGGACAGGGACCCGCCAGCCCCAGCATTTT. It specifies CASSLGTGTRQPQHF.

The chain joins TRBV6-2 or TRBV6-3 to TRBJ1-1; no reliable D call. The CDR3 extends over 15 amino acids. V was cut by 5 bases and J by 3 bases, with 16 bases left in between. The germline CDR1 and CDR2 sequences are MNHEY and SVGEGT. The CDR3 nucleotides read TGTGCCAGCAGTCCCCTGGCCCAGGCGGACACTGAAGCTTTCTTT. This gives the protein CASSPLAQADTEAFF.

This clonotype was counted at least ten times. The rearrangement links TRBV11-2 to TRBJ1-3, with D unresolved. The germline V and J ends were trimmed by 5 bases and 3 bases, with 11 bases remaining between them. The V gene's germline CDR1 is SGHAT and CDR2 FQNNGV. This CDR3 is built from 14 residues. The CDR3 here is CASSAVSNGNTIYF. CDR3 nucleotide sequence: TGTGCCAGCAGCGCGGTTTCTAATGGAAACACCATATATTTT.

This clonotype was observed a few times. The rearrangement links TRBV6-2 or TRBV6-3 to TRBJ2-7; tentative D call: TRBD1 (6 bases). Trimming stripped 8 bases from V and 3 bases from J, with 11 bases between. The V gene's germline CDR1 is MNHEY and CDR2 SVGEGT. The CDR3 runs to 12 residues. The CDR3 spells CASSRGHYEQYF. The DNA of the CDR3 is TGTGCCAGCTCCAGGGGCCACTACGAGCAGTACTTC.

Worth noting for this clonotype: Possible read error: a much larger clone is one base away. V is TRBV6-2 or TRBV6-3 and J is TRBJ2-5; no definite D call. CDR1 MNHEY and CDR2 SVGEGT come from the germline V gene. The CDR3 runs 14 residues. V lost 6 bases and J lost 5, with 16 bases in between. The CDR3 region is CASREGYGLETQYF. The CDR3 coding sequence is TGTGCCAGCAGAGAAGGGTACGGTTTGGAGACCCAGTACTTC.

In its sample, this clonotype was seen many times. The genes are TRBV12-3 or TRBV12-4 and TRBJ1-2; D is uncertain. The germline V and J ends were trimmed by 7 bases and 0 bases, with 6 bases remaining between them. The CDR3 runs to 12 residues. The CDR3: CASTYANYGYTF. For the CDR3, the DNA is TGTGCCAGCACGTACGCTAACTATGGCTACACCTTC.